A single T cell receptor beta chain is shown here with its context. A second PCR of roughly 7 to 11 cycles used a sample-barcoded 5' primer and a J-beta primer mix. MiXCR, run by TCRdb on the 5' RACE reads, gives a single entry per CDR3 protein. Altogether about 720,000 distinct CDR3 sequences are present, about 24% being singletons, with the ten largest covering around a fifth. The CDR3 has 16 residues. The V and J ends lost 1 base and 7 bases respectively, with 17 bases between them. From germline, CDR1 is LNHDA and CDR2 SQIVND (reference sequence). The data derive from a study of blood T cells in healthy people across ages. Study as a whole: For every two T cells, template switching captured about one barcoded beta molecule.

Isolated per sample were at least 7 million PBMCs. The source material was blood. The chain joins TRBV19 to TRBJ2-1; D is uncertain. This clonotype was obtained from an older man in good health. CDR3 bases: TGTGCCAGTAGTATAGGGCGGCTGAAGGTGCTGAATGAGCAGTTCTTC. Translating it yields CASSIGRLKVLNEQFF. The full variable domain, rest sourced from reference TRBV19 and TRBJ2-1, is DGGITQSPKYLFRKEGQNVTLSCEQNLNHDAMYWYRQDPGQGLRLIYYSQIVNDFQKGDIAEGYSVSREKKESFPLTVTSAQKNPTAFYLCASSIGRLKVLNEQFFGPGTRLTVL.